This is a list of T cell receptor beta chains from one sample in a study of blood T cell repertoires in COVID-19. Libraries were prepared by immunoSEQ multiplex PCR; TCRdb keeps only in-frame clonotypes and omits some of them. Among approximately 240,000 clones listed, approximately 86% were seen once. What was sequenced was PBMCs or T cells enriched from blood (not recorded which). The source of these receptors is a woman aged 25 to 39 with acute COVID-19. Both conserved end residues are part of each CDR3. D genes are given only for firm matches. Size is stated for part of the rows, as once, few or many counts, or as a class when the clone is expanded.

v_call: TRBV14
clone_size: -
j_call: TRBJ2-5
d_call: TRBD1
cdr3_nt: TGTGCCAGCAGACGACAGGGGAGTAGCGAGACCCAGTACTTC
cdr3_aa: CASRRQGSSETQYF

v_call: TRBV3-1/TRBV3-2
clone_size: -
j_call: TRBJ1-5
d_call: -
cdr3_nt: TGTGCCAGCAGCCGGGGGGATCAGCCCCAGCATTTT
cdr3_aa: CASSRGDQPQHF

v_call: TRBV10-3
clone_size: -
j_call: TRBJ2-1
d_call: TRBD1
cdr3_nt: TGTGCCACCCGGGACAGGGTTGTCAATGAGCAGTTCTTC
cdr3_aa: CATRDRVVNEQFF

v_call: TRBV28
clone_size: -
j_call: TRBJ2-7
d_call: -
cdr3_nt: TGTGCCAGCGTATCTAGACAGACCTACGAGCAGTACTTC
cdr3_aa: CASVSRQTYEQYF

v_call: TRBV6-1
clone_size: once
j_call: TRBJ1-1
d_call: TRBD1
cdr3_nt: TGTGCCAGCAGTGACCGGACAGGGTGGACTGAAGCTTTCTTT
cdr3_aa: CASSDRTGWTEAFF

v_call: TRBV6-5
clone_size: -
j_call: TRBJ2-7
d_call: -
cdr3_nt: TGTGCCAGCAACCCGGGGATGGGGAAGCAGTACTTC
cdr3_aa: CASNPGMGKQYF

v_call: TRBV19
clone_size: -
j_call: TRBJ2-7
d_call: TRBD1
cdr3_nt: TGTGCCAGTAGGGGGACAGGGAGCTACGAGCAGTACTTC
cdr3_aa: CASRGTGSYEQYF

v_call: TRBV12-5
clone_size: once
j_call: TRBJ2-7
d_call: TRBD1
cdr3_nt: TGTGCTAGTGGTTCCGGCGCCGGGACAGGGGGCGGCGAGCAGTACTTC
cdr3_aa: CASGSGAGTGGGEQYF

v_call: TRBV5-1
clone_size: -
j_call: TRBJ2-1
d_call: -
cdr3_nt: TGCGCCAGCAGCTTGGGCACGGTTGGCAATGAGCAGTTCTTC
cdr3_aa: CASSLGTVGNEQFF

v_call: TRBV19
clone_size: few
j_call: TRBJ2-2
d_call: -
cdr3_nt: TGTGCCAGTAGTATTAGGGGCGGGGAGCTGTTTTTT
cdr3_aa: CASSIRGGELFF

v_call: TRBV4-1
clone_size: once
j_call: TRBJ2-2
d_call: -
cdr3_nt: TGCGCCAGCAGCCACGACAGTTCGAACACCGGGGAGCTGTTTTTT
cdr3_aa: CASSHDSSNTGELFF

v_call: TRBV6-1
clone_size: -
j_call: TRBJ1-4
d_call: -
cdr3_nt: TGTGCCAGCAGTGAAGCGTTCTTGGGAGGGGAAAAACTGTTTTTT
cdr3_aa: CASSEAFLGGEKLFF

v_call: TRBV2
clone_size: -
j_call: TRBJ2-7
d_call: -
cdr3_nt: TGTGCCAGCACCCGCCCTCTAGCCTACGAGCAGTACTTC
cdr3_aa: CASTRPLAYEQYF

v_call: TRBV14
clone_size: -
j_call: TRBJ1-3
d_call: -
cdr3_nt: TGTGCCAGCAGCCTCGCCCGACTCAACTCTGGAAACACCATATATTTT
cdr3_aa: CASSLARLNSGNTIYF

v_call: TRBV9
clone_size: -
j_call: TRBJ2-3
d_call: -
cdr3_nt: TGTGCCAGCAGCTCGGGAATATACACAGATACGCAGTATTTT
cdr3_aa: CASSSGIYTDTQYF

v_call: TRBV7-7
clone_size: -
j_call: TRBJ2-1
d_call: TRBD1
cdr3_nt: TGTGCTAGCAGCGCGGACAGGGTCTCCTACAATGAGCAGTTCTTC
cdr3_aa: CASSADRVSYNEQFF

v_call: TRBV7-9
clone_size: -
j_call: TRBJ2-2
d_call: TRBD2
cdr3_nt: TGTGCCAGCAGCCCTACTAGCGGGGGGGCTCCGAACACCGGGGAGCTGTTTTTT
cdr3_aa: CASSPTSGGAPNTGELFF

v_call: TRBV19
clone_size: -
j_call: TRBJ1-5
d_call: TRBD1
cdr3_nt: TGTGCCAGTAGTATATACAGGGGGAATCAGCCCCAGCATTTT
cdr3_aa: CASSIYRGNQPQHF

v_call: TRBV7-2
clone_size: -
j_call: TRBJ2-7
d_call: TRBD2
cdr3_nt: TGTGCCAGCAGCCCAGGGAGGGCAGCCTACGAGCAGTACTTC
cdr3_aa: CASSPGRAAYEQYF

v_call: TRBV6-1
clone_size: -
j_call: TRBJ1-5
d_call: TRBD1
cdr3_nt: TGTGCCAGCAGTGGACAGGGAACGGTAGGGGATAGCAATCAGCCCCAGCATTTT
cdr3_aa: CASSGQGTVGDSNQPQHF

v_call: TRBV6-5
clone_size: -
j_call: TRBJ1-1
d_call: -
cdr3_nt: TGTGCCAGCAGTTATGCGGGGGCGAACACTGAAGCTTTCTTT
cdr3_aa: CASSYAGANTEAFF

v_call: TRBV15
clone_size: -
j_call: TRBJ1-6
d_call: TRBD1
cdr3_nt: TGTGCCACCAGCAGAGCGACAGGGCTTAATTCACCCCTCCACTTT
cdr3_aa: CATSRATGLNSPLHF